This TCR beta chain is from a study of shared clonotypes between healthy human individuals. Each cell subset's genomic DNA was divided evenly among several immunoSEQ plates. Bulk PBMC genomic DNA spanned ten immunoSEQ deep plates. Repertoires were generated with immunoSEQ multiplex PCR, while TCRdb's copy carries only in-frame clones and drops some. The table shows hundreds of thousands of clones, with around 79% occurring only once. Those who donated were healthy HIV-negative adults, with no recent acute infections or vaccinations reported. About 90 million PBMCs per unsorted sample were used for genomic DNA. Germline CDR1 and CDR2: SGHTS and YDEGEE. This CDR3 is 15 amino acids long. Trimming removed 2 bases from V and 8 bases from J, with 16 bases in between.

The rearrangement joins TRBV5-8 to TRBJ1-4; the D gene is possibly TRBD1 (5 bases). Sample: PBMCs. The source is a woman between 35 and 50 years old in good health. Some clones in this sample may be carry-over from other donors' samples. The CDR3 reads CASSFGRQGGEKLFF. The CDR3 bases are TGTGCCAGCAGCTTCGGAAGGCAGGGCGGCGAAAAACTGTTTTTT. The whole variable domain, filled in from reference TRBV5-8 and TRBJ1-4, reads EAGVTQSPTHLIKTRGQQATLRCSPISGHTSVYWYQQALGLGLQFLLWYDEGEERNRGNFPPRFSGRQFPNYSSELNVNALELEDSALYLCASSFGRQGGEKLFFGSGTQLSVL.